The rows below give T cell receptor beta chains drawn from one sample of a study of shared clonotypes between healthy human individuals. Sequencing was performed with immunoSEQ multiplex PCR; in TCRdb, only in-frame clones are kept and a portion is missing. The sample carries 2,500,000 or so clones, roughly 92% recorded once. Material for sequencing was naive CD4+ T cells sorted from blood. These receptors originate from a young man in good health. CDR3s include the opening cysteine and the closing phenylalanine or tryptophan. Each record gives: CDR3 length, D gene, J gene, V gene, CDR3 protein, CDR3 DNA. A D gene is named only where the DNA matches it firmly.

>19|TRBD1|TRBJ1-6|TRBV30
CAWKRGKGAYSSYNSPLHF
TGTGCCTGGAAAAGGGGCAAGGGGGCTTACAGCTCCTATAATTCACCCCTCCACTTT
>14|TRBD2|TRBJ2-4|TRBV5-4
CASSLALGGDIQYF
TGTGCCAGCAGCTTGGCTCTGGGAGGGGACATTCAGTACTTC
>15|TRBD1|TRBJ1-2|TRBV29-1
CSVEDRTGGLLTYTF
TGCAGCGTTGAAGATCGGACAGGGGGCTTATTAACCTACACCTTC
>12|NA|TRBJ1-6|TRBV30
CASQGNNSPLHF
TGTGCCTCACAGGGCAATAATTCACCCCTCCACTTT
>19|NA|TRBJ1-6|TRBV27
CASSLATGGGRYYNSPLHF
TGTGCCAGCAGTTTGGCCACCGGGGGGGGCCGGTACTATAATTCACCCCTCCACTTT
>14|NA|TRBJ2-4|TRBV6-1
CASSSSSFGNIQYF
TGTGCCAGCAGTTCGTCAAGTTTTGGTAACATTCAGTACTTC
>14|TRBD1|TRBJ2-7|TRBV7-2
CASSTYRGPYEQYF
TGTGCCAGCAGCACGTACAGGGGCCCCTACGAGCAGTACTTC
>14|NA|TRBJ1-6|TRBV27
CASSLWGEKSPLHF
TGTGCCAGCAGTTTATGGGGGGAGAAGTCACCCCTCCACTTT
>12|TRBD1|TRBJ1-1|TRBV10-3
CAIGTGVTEAFF
TGTGCCATTGGGACAGGGGTAACTGAAGCTTTCTTT
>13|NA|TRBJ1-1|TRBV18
CASSVGVHTEAFF
TGTGCCAGCTCAGTAGGGGTGCACACTGAAGCTTTCTTT
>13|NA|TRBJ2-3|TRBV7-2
CASSEQGPDTQYF
TGTGCCAGCAGCGAACAGGGCCCAGATACGCAGTATTTT